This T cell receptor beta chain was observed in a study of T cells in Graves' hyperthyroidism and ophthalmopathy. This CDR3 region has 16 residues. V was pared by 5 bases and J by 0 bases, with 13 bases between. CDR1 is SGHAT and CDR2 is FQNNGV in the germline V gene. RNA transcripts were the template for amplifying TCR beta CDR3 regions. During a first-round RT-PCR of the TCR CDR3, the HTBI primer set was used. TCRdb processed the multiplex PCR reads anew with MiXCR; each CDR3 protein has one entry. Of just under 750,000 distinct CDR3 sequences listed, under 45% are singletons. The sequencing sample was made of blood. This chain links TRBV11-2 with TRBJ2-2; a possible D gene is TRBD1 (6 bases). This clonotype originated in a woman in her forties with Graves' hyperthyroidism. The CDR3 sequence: CASSRRGNANTGELFF. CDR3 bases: TGTGCCAGCAGCCGCAGGGGCAACGCGAACACCGGGGAGCTGTTTTTT.